Sequencing of this T cell receptor (beta chain) was carried out in a study of blood T cell repertoires in COVID-19. Study as a whole: Samples taken during acute and convalescent COVID-19 were collected in the United States, Italy and Spain. PBMCs, B-cell-depleted T cells, or T cells were the source of the cDNA or gDNA that made up the material.

The CDR3 has 13 amino acids. Trimming removed 5 bases from V and 6 bases from J; junction bases left unmatched: 6. Methods used by the authors: Reference gene primer amplification gave estimated nucleated cell counts. TCRdb's table, derived via immunoSEQ multiplex PCR, lists solely in-frame clones and lacks some. That table supplies the V and J calls and clone size; D and trimming were determined from the DNA. The data contain approximately 120,000 clones, about 90% of them singletons. The clonotype comes from a human donor in a cohort sampled during active COVID-19. This chain joins TRBV12-3 or TRBV12-4 and TRBJ2-7; 8 bases agree with TRBD1. Material for sequencing was peripheral blood. As DNA, the CDR3 is TGTGCCAGCAGTCTGGACAGGGCGAGCGAGCAGTACTTC. Protein sequence: CASSLDRASEQYF.